These 28 T cell receptor beta chains share one sample of origin, sequenced in a study of OX40 agonist ivuxolimab in advanced cancers. Repertoires were generated with immunoSEQ multiplex PCR, while TCRdb's copy carries only in-frame clones and drops some. Of tens of thousands of clones in the sample, 93% are singletons; the top ten hold around 5.9%. The material sequenced was CD4+ or CD8+ T cells sorted from blood, taken in a trial of the OX40 agonist ivuxolimab. These receptors originate from an adult with an advanced solid tumor such as melanoma, head and neck, liver or kidney cancer.

J is TRBJ2-7 and V is TRBV15; 8 bases agree with TRBD1. The CDR3 runs 18 residues. Germline V gene lookup returns CDR1 LNHNV and CDR2 YYDKDF (reference sequence). J lost 0 bases, V lost 3 bases, and 13 bases had no gene match. CDR3 sequence reads: CATSSSRPGTGISYEQYF. The CDR3, as DNA: TGTGCCACCAGCAGCTCCAGACCCGGGACAGGAATCTCCTACGAGCAGTACTTC.

V and J are TRBV6-5 and TRBJ1-5; no clear D gene. From germline, CDR1 is MNHEY and CDR2 SVGAGI. Deletions cut 3 bases from V and 3 bases from J, with 9 bases between. The CDR3 runs to 14 residues. The CDR3 here is CASSYTRSNQPQHF. In DNA, the CDR3 is TGTGCCAGCAGTTATACGAGGTCCAATCAGCCCCAGCATTTT.

The gene calls are TRBV6-5 and TRBJ1-2; D unclear. Trimming cost V 6 bases and J 5 bases, with 16 bases left between them. The CDR3 has 14 residues. The germline V gene encodes CDR1 MNHEY and CDR2 SVGAGI. The CDR3 coding sequence is TGTGCCAGCAGCCCCAAACCAGGAAGATATGGCTACACCTTC. Translation gives CASSPKPGRYGYTF.

This chain uses TRBV27 with TRBJ1-1, with TRBD1 identical over 11 bases. The CDR3 is 17 amino acids. The J segment lost 6 bases and the V segment lost 6 bases, leaving 15 bases of the junction unmatched. The germline gives CDR1 MNHEY, CDR2 SMNVEV (reference sequence). The CDR3: CASSPRTGGGLRSEAFF. CDR3 bases: TGTGCCAGCAGCCCCCGGACAGGGGGCGGGTTGAGATCTGAAGCTTTCTTT.

The chain links TRBV27 to TRBJ2-2, with D hard to call. This CDR3 contains 15 residues. The germline V gene encodes CDR1 MNHEY and CDR2 SMNVEV (reference sequence). V lost 0 bases and J 4 bases, leaving 9 bases between the germline ends. The CDR3 coding sequence is TGTGCCAGCAGTTTATCTCCCGAAGGCACCGGGGAGCTGTTTTTT. Protein: CASSLSPEGTGELFF.

V is TRBV7-6 and J is TRBJ2-7; TRBD2 matches 11 bases. Germline assignment: CDR1 SGHVS and CDR2 FNYEAQ. Trimming at V came to 2 bases and at J to 1 base, leaving 7 bases not matched to a gene. The CDR3 loop spans 17 amino acids. This CDR3 reads CASSLLGLAGGSYEQYF. CDR3 bases: TGTGCCAGCAGCTTATTGGGCCTAGCGGGAGGTTCCTACGAGCAGTACTTC.

V is TRBV11-2 and J is TRBJ2-5; TRBD2 is a possible D gene (5 bases). The germline CDR1 and CDR2 sequences are SGHAT and FQNNGV. The V and J ends lost 2 bases and 5 bases respectively, with 15 bases between them. The CDR3 loop spans 15 amino acids. CDR3: CASSLQDSSAETQYF. The CDR3 nucleotides read TGTGCCAGCAGCTTACAGGACTCCAGCGCGGAGACCCAGTACTTC.

This chain links TRBV28 with TRBJ2-7; possibly TRBD2 for D (7 bases). V was trimmed by 6 bases and J by 5 bases, leaving 14 bases between them. The length of the CDR3 is 13 residues. Germline values: CDR1 MDHEN, CDR2 SYDVKM. CDR3 sequence reads: CASSRRGGHEQYF. In DNA, the CDR3 is TGTGCCAGCAGCCGTCGCGGGGGCCACGAGCAGTACTTC.

The V and J genes are TRBV9 and TRBJ1-2; D is unclear. Looked up from germline, CDR1 is SGDLS and CDR2 is YYNGEE. The CDR3 runs to 14 residues. Trimming left V 4 bases short and J 4 bases short, with 14 bases between. The CDR3 spells CASSPRGASYGYTF. Here the CDR3 DNA reads TGTGCCAGCAGCCCCCGGGGAGCCTCCTATGGCTACACCTTC.

The chain recombines TRBV28 with TRBJ2-3, with TRBD2 matching 10 bases. The junction had 10 bases not matched to a gene; V was cut back by 4 bases and J by 6 bases. Germline V gives CDR1 MDHEN, CDR2 SYDVKM. This CDR3 spans 16 amino acids. The CDR3 DNA sequence: TGTGCCAGCAGTTCCCTAGCGGGGGATCTTGCGGATACGCAGTATTTT. This gives the protein CASSSLAGDLADTQYF. The full variable domain, with the rest looked up from reference TRBV28 and TRBJ2-3, is DVKVTQSSRYLVKRTGEKVFLECVQDMDHENMFWYRQDPGLGLRLIYFSYDVKMKEKGDIPEGYSVSREKKERFSLILESASTNQTSMYLCASSSLAGDLADTQYFGPGTRLTVL.

The chain couples TRBV9 to TRBJ1-1; no clear D. V was shortened by 3 bases and J by 5 bases, with 11 bases between the two germline ends. The germline CDR1 and CDR2 sequences are SGDLS and YYNGEE. The CDR3 totals 13 residues. CDR3 protein: CASSGGYGTEAFF. CDR3 nucleotide sequence: TGTGCCAGCAGCGGGGGTTATGGGACTGAAGCTTTCTTT.

CDR3: CASSQALVLGSGSEKLFF. Here the CDR3 DNA reads TGCGCCAGCAGCCAAGCCCTAGTTTTGGGGTCGGGGAGTGAAAAACTGTTTTTT. The V gene is TRBV4-3, the J gene TRBJ1-4; unclear D gene. Germline V CDR1 and CDR2: LGHNA, YSLEER. With 1 base removed from V and 7 bases from J, the gap between germline ends came to 22 bases. This CDR3 contains 18 residues.

On this clone: Additional DNA sequences in this sample encode the identical CDR3. The CDR3 sequence is CASSIGTAYGYTF. CDR3 coding DNA: TGTGCCAGTAGTATCGGGACAGCCTATGGCTACACCTTC. This chain joins TRBV19 and TRBJ1-2; 7 bases align to TRBD1. Per the germline V gene, CDR1 is LNHDA and CDR2 is SQIVND (reference sequence). Unmatched junction bases numbered 2, after V lost 3 bases and J lost 4 bases. CDR3 length equals 13 residues.

CDR3 DNA sequence: TGTGCCCCCAAGGTAGGACAGGCTGGAAACACCATATATTTT. Translated: CAPKVGQAGNTIYF. The gene calls are TRBV27 and TRBJ1-3; 7 bases agree with TRBD1. There are 14 residues in the CDR3. From germline, CDR1 is MNHEY and CDR2 SMNVEV (reference sequence). V dropped 11 bases and J dropped 2; count of bases not matched to a gene: 9.

The sample holds one count of this clone. The chain recombines TRBV28 with TRBJ2-2; weak D call: TRBD1 (5 bases). CDR3 length equals 21 residues. The germline V and J ends were trimmed by 3 bases and 0 bases, with 26 bases remaining between them. Germline V gene sequence: CDR1 MDHEN, CDR2 SYDVKM. CDR3 DNA sequence: TGTGCCAGCAGTTTCCCGATCGACAGTGAGGCCTGGTTCGCGAACACCGGGGAGCTGTTTTTT. Amino acid sequence: CASSFPIDSEAWFANTGELFF.

V gene TRBV18 combines with J gene TRBJ1-1; TRBD1 aligns across 11 bases. Losses at the gene ends were 6 bases for V and 6 bases for J; bases not matched to a gene: 15. CDR1 KGHSH and CDR2 LQKENI come from the germline V gene. CDR3 length: 17 residues. The DNA of the CDR3 is TGTGCCAGCTCCCCCTCGGGACAGGGGGTTTTAGTAGCTGAAGCTTTCTTT. This translates into CASSPSGQGVLVAEAFF.

This chain joins TRBV28 and TRBJ2-7; D ambiguous. The CDR3 runs 15 residues. V shed 3 bases and J shed 2 bases, with 14 bases lying between them. The germline V gene encodes CDR1 MDHEN and CDR2 SYDVKM. For the CDR3, the DNA is TGTGCCAGCAGTTTTAGTCTAGAAGCCGCCTACGAGCAGTACTTC. Protein product: CASSFSLEAAYEQYF.

The table lists this clone with a count of one. The rearrangement joins TRBV6-5 to TRBJ2-5; 8 bases match TRBD1. Germline CDR1 MNHEY, CDR2 SVGAGI. With V trimmed by 8 bases and J by 4 bases, 12 bases remained unmatched. The CDR3 spans 15 residues. The CDR3 DNA is TGTGCCAGCTCATGGACAGGGATCGTATCAGAGACCCAGTACTTC. Translating gives CASSWTGIVSETQYF.

This clone appeared once. The V gene is TRBV10-1, the J gene TRBJ2-3, with TRBD2 matching over 8 bases. This CDR3 has 18 amino acids. Germline V CDR1 and CDR2: WNHNN, SYGVQD (reference sequence). Unmatched junction bases numbered 9, after V lost 0 bases and J lost 1 base. CDR3 region: CASSESRAGGGRTDTQYF. CDR3 nucleotides: TGCGCCAGCAGTGAGTCGAGGGCCGGGGGGGGCCGCACAGATACGCAGTATTTT.

This chain links TRBV14 with TRBJ1-1; unclear D gene. Germline values: CDR1 SGHDN, CDR2 FVKESK. This CDR3 is 14 amino acids long. Deletions cut 3 bases from V and 1 base from J, with 9 bases between. CDR3 sequence (DNA): TGTGCCAGCAGCCAGGGCCGGGGGAACACTGAAGCTTTCTTT. Encoded protein: CASSQGRGNTEAFF.

The rearrangement joins TRBV7-8 to TRBJ1-2; no clear D gene. Looked up from germline, CDR1 is SGHVS and CDR2 is FQNEAQ. This CDR3 is 13 amino acids long. The V gene lost 3 bases and the J gene lost 6 bases, with 11 bases spanning the gap. The CDR3 nucleotides read TGTGCCAGCAGCTTCGGGCCGATGGATGGCTACACCTTC. Its translation: CASSFGPMDGYTF.

The V and J genes are TRBV6-5 and TRBJ2-1; a weak D match, TRBD1 (6 bases). The V and J ends lost 1 base and 5 bases respectively, with 15 bases between them. The CDR3 sequence is 16 residues long. Per the germline V gene, CDR1 is MNHEY and CDR2 is SVGAGI. The CDR3 region has the DNA TGTGCCAGCAGTTACTATGTGGGGGCGCTCGACAATGAGCAGTTCTTC. Its translation is CASSYYVGALDNEQFF.

This rearrangement joins TRBV6-1 to TRBJ2-7; TRBD2 agrees at 7 bases. The CDR3 is 15 amino acids. V shed 5 bases and J 0 bases; nucleotides not matched to a gene: 7. Germline-derived CDR1 and CDR2 are MNHNS and SASEGT. The CDR3 DNA is TGTGCCAGCAGTTTAGCGGGCGAAAGCTCCTACGAGCAGTACTTC. This gives the protein CASSLAGESSYEQYF.

In DNA, the CDR3 is TGTGCCACAAGGGGAGGAGGTTCACCCCTCCACTTT. As protein: CATRGGGSPLHF. The chain has TRBV27 and TRBJ1-6, with TRBD1 as a possible D gene (5 bases). The V gene lost 10 bases and the J gene lost 9 bases, with 13 bases spanning the gap. The CDR3 covers 12 residues. CDR1 and CDR2 (germline): MNHEY, SMNVEV (reference sequence).

The J gene is TRBJ2-1, the V gene TRBV7-8; D is possibly TRBD1 (5 bases). The CDR3 runs 13 residues. Germline V gene sequence: CDR1 SGHVS, CDR2 FQNEAQ. Trimming took 4 bases from V and 3 from J, leaving 7 bases between them. CDR3 residues: CASSSDSYNEQFF. CDR3 DNA sequence: TGTGCCAGCAGCTCCGACAGCTACAATGAGCAGTTCTTC.

CDR3 protein: CASSLAGTDNSPLHF. In DNA, the CDR3 is TGTGCCAGCAGTTTGGCCGGGACAGATAATTCACCCCTCCACTTT. The chain links TRBV27 to TRBJ1-6; 7 nucleotides line up with TRBD1. Trimming removed 3 bases from V and 5 bases from J; junction bases left unmatched: 4. The length of the CDR3 is 15 residues. Germline-derived CDR1 and CDR2 are MNHEY and SMNVEV (reference sequence).

The CDR3 is CASRPGGWSNQPQHF. In nucleotides, the CDR3 is TGTGCCAGCAGACCTGGGGGCTGGAGCAATCAGCCCCAGCATTTT. The chain combines TRBV2 with TRBJ1-5, with D possibly being TRBD1 (6 bases). CDR3 length equals 15 residues. Germline V gives CDR1 SNHLY, CDR2 FYNNEI. The V end lost 6 bases, the J end lost 1 base, and 13 bases lay between the germline ends.

The chain has TRBV2 and TRBJ2-2; 13 bases fit TRBD2. J lost 5 bases, V lost 4 bases, and 4 bases had no gene match. Germline values: CDR1 SNHLY, CDR2 FYNNEI. This CDR3 is 16 amino acids long. This CDR3 reads CASSGTSGGATGELFF. The CDR3 nucleotides are TGTGCCAGCAGTGGAACTAGCGGGGGGGCTACCGGGGAGCTGTTTTTT. Complete variable domain (other parts from reference TRBV2 and TRBJ2-2): EPEVTQTPSHQVTQMGQEVILRCVPISNHLYFYWYRQILGQKVEFLVSFYNNEISEKSEIFDDQFSVERPDGSNFTLKIRSTKLEDSAMYFCASSGTSGGATGELFFGEGSRLTVL.